These 3 T cell receptor beta chains share one sample of origin, sequenced in a study of T cell changes during pregnancy in multiple sclerosis. Profiling relied on immunoSEQ multiplex PCR, and the TCRdb table lists in-frame clones only, not all of them. The top ten clones hold roughly 1.8% of a sample with about 51,000 clones, just over 90% of them seen once. The specimen was peripheral blood, collected in the second trimester of pregnancy. Receptors originate from a female donor with multiple sclerosis, enrolled in a pregnancy study.

This clone has just one count. The V and J genes are TRBV6-1 and TRBJ1-1; 9 nucleotides align to TRBD1. V lost 6 bases, J lost 7 bases, and 12 bases stayed unmatched. CDR1 and CDR2 from the germline V gene are MNHNS and SASEGT. The CDR3 covers 15 residues. The DNA for the CDR3 is TGTGCCAGCAGATTCGTAACAGGGGGCCGTGATGAAGCTTTCTTT. As protein: CASRFVTGGRDEAFF.

V gene TRBV5-6 combines with J gene TRBJ1-4, with D possibly TRBD1 on 6 matching bases. CDR1 and CDR2 (germline): SGHDT, YYEEEE. V was clipped by 3 bases and J by 8 bases, with 14 bases between them. This CDR3 has 14 residues. As DNA, the CDR3 is TGTGCCAGCAGCTACCGACAGGTTGGAGAAAAACTGTTTTTT. This encodes CASSYRQVGEKLFF.

The chain uses TRBV7-2 and TRBJ2-5, with D hard to call. Trimming removed 2 bases at V and 1 base at J, with 8 bases between. Per the germline V gene, CDR1 is SGHTA and CDR2 is FQGNSA. The CDR3 sequence is 14 residues long. The CDR3 sequence is CASSLQTSQETQYF. The CDR3 region has the DNA TGTGCCAGCAGCTTACAAACGAGCCAAGAGACCCAGTACTTC.